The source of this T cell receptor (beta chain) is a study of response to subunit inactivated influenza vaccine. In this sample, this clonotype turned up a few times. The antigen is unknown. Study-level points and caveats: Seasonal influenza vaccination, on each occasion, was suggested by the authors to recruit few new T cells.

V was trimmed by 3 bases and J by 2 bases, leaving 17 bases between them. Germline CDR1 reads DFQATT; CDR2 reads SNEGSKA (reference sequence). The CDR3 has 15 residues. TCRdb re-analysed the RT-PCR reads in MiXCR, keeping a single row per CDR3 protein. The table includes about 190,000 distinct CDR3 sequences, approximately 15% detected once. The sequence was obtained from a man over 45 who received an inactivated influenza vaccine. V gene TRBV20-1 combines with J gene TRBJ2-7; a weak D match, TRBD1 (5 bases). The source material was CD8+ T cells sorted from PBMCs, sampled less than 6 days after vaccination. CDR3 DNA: TGCAGTGCTAGTAGTCCGAGCCAGGGCGCCTACGAGCAGTACTTC. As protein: CSASSPSQGAYEQYF.